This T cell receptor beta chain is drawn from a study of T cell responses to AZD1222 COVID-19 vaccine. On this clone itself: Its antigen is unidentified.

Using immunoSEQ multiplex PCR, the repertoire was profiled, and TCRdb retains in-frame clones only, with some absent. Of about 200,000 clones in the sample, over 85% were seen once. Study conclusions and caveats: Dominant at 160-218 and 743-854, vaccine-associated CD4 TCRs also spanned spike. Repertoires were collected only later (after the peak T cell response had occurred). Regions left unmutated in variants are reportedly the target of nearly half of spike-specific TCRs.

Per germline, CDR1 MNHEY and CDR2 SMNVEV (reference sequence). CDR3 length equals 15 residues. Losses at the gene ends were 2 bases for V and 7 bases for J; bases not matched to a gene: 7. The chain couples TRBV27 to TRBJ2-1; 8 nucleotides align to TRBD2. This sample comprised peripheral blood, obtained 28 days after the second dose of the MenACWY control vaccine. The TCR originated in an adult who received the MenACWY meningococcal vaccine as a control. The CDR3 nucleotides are TGTGCCAGCAGTTTAGGTCGGGAGGGCCGAAATGAGCAGTTCTTC. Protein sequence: CASSLGREGRNEQFF.